This T cell receptor beta chain is from a study of blood T cells in healthy people across ages. General study results and limits: The unsorted PBMCs prevented any conclusive comparison of naive versus antigen-experienced cells.

This clonotype was recorded a few times. Its antigen is undetermined. The CDR3 contains 14 residues. Trimming left V 4 bases short and J 4 bases short, with 13 bases between. The germline CDR1 and CDR2 sequences are LGHDT and YNNKEL (reference sequence). A second roughly 6 to 11 cycle PCR used barcoded and J-beta primers. A single record per CDR3 protein comes from TCRdb applying MiXCR to the 5' RACE reads. Counted here are some 1.8 million distinct CDR3 sequences, roughly 43% occurring once; the ten biggest clones make up under 30%. The TCR sequence derives from a human donor in good health. The V gene is TRBV3-1, the J gene TRBJ1-2; D gene unclear. Input material: blood. In DNA, the CDR3 is TGTGCCAGCAGCCTTACGGAGGAACTCTATGGCTACACCTTC. Translated, it gives CASSLTEELYGYTF.